This T cell receptor (beta chain) was recorded in a study of blood T cell repertoires in COVID-19. In the source study's methods: Amplifying reference gene primers gave estimates of nucleated cell counts. TCRdb's copy holds only in-frame clones and misses some; the assay was immunoSEQ multiplex PCR. V, J and clone size were drawn from that table, and D and trimming were deduced from the DNA. The repertoire includes under 250,000 clones, 80% to 90% of them detected once, and around 7.9% sits in the top ten. Germline V gives CDR1 LGHNA, CDR2 YSLEER. V lost 3 bases and J lost 2; bases outside the gene matches: 7. The CDR3 covers 16 residues.

J is TRBJ1-2 and V is TRBV4-3, with 9 positions matching TRBD1. Sequenced: peripheral blood. The TCR originated in a man aged 40-49 years with active or convalescent COVID-19. CDR3: CASSQSPGTGNYGYTF. CDR3 DNA: TGCGCCAGCAGCCAGTCACCCGGGACAGGGAACTATGGCTACACCTTC.